This entry is about one T cell receptor beta chain. Its cognate antigen is unknown. The whole isolated RNA underwent reverse transcription, so sequencing captured expressed TCRB transcripts. Profiled with immunoSEQ multiplex PCR; TCRdb holds only in-frame clones, not every one. Altogether 350,000 to 450,000 clones are present, over 10% being singletons, with the ten largest covering around 0.0099%. The sample comes from a study of beta chain features in type 1 diabetes. Study results and caveats: Shortening that was moderate but significant affected the TCRB CDR3s of Type 1 diabetes patients in all four CD4+ subsets. Within the patient group, naive, central memory and Treg TCRB repertoires appeared more similar to each other than within healthy donors.

Purity of each sorted population was above 95%. V lost 5 bases, J lost 4 bases, and 11 bases lay in between. The CDR3 is 13 amino acids. The germline V gene has CDR1 SGHTA and CDR2 FQGNSA. This sequence originates from a woman under 30 with type 1 diabetes. Sequencing was performed on naive CD4+ T cells from blood. The chain has TRBV7-2 and TRBJ1-2, with D possibly TRBD1 on 6 matching bases. The CDR3 is CASSPDSIYGYTF. The CDR3 DNA sequence: TGTGCCAGCAGCCCGGACAGTATCTATGGCTACACCTTC.